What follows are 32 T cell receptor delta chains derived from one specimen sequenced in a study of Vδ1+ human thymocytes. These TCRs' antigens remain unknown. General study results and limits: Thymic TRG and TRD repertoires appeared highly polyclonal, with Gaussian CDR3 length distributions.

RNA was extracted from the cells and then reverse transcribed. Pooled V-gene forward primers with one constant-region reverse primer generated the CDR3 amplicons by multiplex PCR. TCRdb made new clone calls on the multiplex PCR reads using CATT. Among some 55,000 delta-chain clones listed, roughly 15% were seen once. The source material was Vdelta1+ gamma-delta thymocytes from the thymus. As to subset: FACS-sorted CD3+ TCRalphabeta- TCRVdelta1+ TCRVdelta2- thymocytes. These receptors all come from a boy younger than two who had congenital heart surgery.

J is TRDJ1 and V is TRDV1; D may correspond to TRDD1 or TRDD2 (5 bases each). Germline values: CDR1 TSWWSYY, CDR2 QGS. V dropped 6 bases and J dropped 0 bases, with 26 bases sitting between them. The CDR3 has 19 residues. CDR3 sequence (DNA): TGTGCTCTTGGAGTCCCCTACAAGAAATTTCCCTCGTACACCGATAAACTCATCTTT. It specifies CALGVPYKKFPSYTDKLIF.

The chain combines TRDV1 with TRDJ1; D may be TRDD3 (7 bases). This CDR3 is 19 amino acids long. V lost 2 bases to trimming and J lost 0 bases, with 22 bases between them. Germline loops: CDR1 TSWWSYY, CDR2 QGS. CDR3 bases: TGTGCTCTTGGGGAATCTCCTACCGTACTGGGGCGATACACCGATAAACTCATCTTT. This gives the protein CALGESPTVLGRYTDKLIF.

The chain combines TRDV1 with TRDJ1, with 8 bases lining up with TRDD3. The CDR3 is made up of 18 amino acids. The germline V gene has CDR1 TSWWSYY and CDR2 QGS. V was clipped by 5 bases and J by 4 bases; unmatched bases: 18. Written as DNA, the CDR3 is TGTGCTCTTGGGCCTGGGCCTTCCGTGGGGGATGGACTCGATAAACTCATCTTT. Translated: CALGPGPSVGDGLDKLIF.

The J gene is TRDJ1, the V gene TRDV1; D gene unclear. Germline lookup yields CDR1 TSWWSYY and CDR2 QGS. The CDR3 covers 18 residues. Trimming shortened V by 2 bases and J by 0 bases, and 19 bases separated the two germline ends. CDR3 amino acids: CALGEGWRCRKYTDKLIF. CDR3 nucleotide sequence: TGTGCTCTTGGGGAAGGGTGGAGATGTAGGAAGTACACCGATAAACTCATCTTT.

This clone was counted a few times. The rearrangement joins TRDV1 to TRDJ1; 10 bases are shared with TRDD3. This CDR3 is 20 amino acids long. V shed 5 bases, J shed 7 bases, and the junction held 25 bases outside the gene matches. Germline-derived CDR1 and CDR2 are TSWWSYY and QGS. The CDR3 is CALGNPSPMSWGISSGKLIF. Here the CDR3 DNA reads TGTGCTCTTGGGAATCCTTCCCCCATGTCCTGGGGGATATCAAGCGGTAAACTCATCTTT.

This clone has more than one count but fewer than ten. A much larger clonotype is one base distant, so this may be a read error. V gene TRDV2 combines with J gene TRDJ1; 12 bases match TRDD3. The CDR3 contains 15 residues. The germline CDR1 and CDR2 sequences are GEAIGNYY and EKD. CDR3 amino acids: CACGTGGWGIRKLIF. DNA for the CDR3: TGTGCCTGTGGCACCGGAGGCTGGGGGATACGGAAACTCATCTTT.

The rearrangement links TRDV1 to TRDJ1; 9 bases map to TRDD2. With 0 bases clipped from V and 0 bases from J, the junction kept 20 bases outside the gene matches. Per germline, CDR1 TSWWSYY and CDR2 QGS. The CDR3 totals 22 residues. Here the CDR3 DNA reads TGTGCTCTTGGGGAACTGGACCTTCCTACATATCTGGGGGTCTTGTACACCGATAAACTCATCTTT. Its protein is CALGELDLPTYLGVLYTDKLIF.

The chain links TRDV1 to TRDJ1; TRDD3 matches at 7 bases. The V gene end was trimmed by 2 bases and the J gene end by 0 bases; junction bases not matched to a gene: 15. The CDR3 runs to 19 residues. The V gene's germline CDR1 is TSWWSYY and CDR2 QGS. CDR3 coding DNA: TGTGCTCTTGGGGAAGCCTACAAGTACTGGGGAGCGTACACCGATAAACTCATCTTT. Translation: CALGEAYKYWGAYTDKLIF.

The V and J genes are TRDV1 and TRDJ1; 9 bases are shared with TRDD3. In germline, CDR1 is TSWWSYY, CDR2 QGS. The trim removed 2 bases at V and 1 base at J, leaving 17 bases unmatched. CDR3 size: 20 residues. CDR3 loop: CALGEVRETGGPQPTDKLIF. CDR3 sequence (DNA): TGTGCTCTTGGGGAAGTCCGGGAGACTGGGGGACCTCAACCCACCGATAAACTCATCTTT.

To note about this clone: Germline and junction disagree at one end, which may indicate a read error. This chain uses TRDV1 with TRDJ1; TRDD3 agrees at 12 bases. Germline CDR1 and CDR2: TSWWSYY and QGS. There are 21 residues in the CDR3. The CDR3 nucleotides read TGTGCTCTTGGGGAACCCCTTATTCCCACGGGGATACTGGGGGATACCGATAAACCCATCTTT. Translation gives CALGEPLIPTGILGDTDKPIF.

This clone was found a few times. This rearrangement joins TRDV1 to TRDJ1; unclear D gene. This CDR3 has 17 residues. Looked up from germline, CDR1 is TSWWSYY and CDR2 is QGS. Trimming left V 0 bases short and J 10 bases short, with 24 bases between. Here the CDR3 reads CALGELGKGPGLERLIF. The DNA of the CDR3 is TGTGCTCTTGGGGAACTCGGCAAGGGCCCCGGGCTAGAGAGACTCATCTTT.

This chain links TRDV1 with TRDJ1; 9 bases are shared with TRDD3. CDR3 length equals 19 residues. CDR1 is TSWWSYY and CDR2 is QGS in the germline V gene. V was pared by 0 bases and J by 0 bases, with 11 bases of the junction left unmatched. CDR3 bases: TGTGCTCTTGGGGAACTGATACTCTCTTGGGGGATAAACACCGATAAACTCATCTTT. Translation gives CALGELILSWGINTDKLIF.

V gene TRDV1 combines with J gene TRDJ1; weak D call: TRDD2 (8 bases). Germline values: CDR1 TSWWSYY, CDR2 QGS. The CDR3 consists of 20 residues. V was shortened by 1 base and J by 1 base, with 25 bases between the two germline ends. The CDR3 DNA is TGTGCTCTTGGGGAACAACTTCCTACGTGGCTGGGGGTCTCCACCGATAAACTCATCTTT. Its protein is CALGEQLPTWLGVSTDKLIF.

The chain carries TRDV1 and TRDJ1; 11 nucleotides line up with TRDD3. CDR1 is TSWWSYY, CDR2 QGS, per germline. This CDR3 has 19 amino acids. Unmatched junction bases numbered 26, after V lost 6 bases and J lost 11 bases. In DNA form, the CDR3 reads TGTGCTCTTGGCGCCTGCCCCTTTCGGGGCTGGGGGATACAGGGAAAGCTCATCTTT. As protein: CALGACPFRGWGIQGKLIF.

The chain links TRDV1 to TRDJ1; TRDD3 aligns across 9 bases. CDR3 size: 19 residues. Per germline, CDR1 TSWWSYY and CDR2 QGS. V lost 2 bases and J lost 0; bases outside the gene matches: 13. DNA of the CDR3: TGTGCTCTTGGGGAAATAACTGTACTGGGGGACTACCACACCGATAAACTCATCTTT. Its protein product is CALGEITVLGDYHTDKLIF.

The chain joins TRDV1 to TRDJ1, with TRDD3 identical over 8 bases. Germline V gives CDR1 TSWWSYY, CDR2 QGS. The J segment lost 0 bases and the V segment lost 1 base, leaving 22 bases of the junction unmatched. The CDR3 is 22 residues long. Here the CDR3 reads CALGEQVSPTELGYAYTDKLIF. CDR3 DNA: TGTGCTCTTGGGGAACAAGTATCCCCGACTGAACTGGGATACGCGTACACCGATAAACTCATCTTT.

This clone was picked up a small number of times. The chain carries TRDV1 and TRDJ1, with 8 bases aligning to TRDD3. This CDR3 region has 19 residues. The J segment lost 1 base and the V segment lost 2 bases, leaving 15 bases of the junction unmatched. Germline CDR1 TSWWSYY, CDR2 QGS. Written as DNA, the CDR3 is TGTGCTCTTGGGGAATCGATGATTGGTGGGGGATTATCCACCGATAAACTCATCTTT. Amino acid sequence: CALGESMIGGGLSTDKLIF.

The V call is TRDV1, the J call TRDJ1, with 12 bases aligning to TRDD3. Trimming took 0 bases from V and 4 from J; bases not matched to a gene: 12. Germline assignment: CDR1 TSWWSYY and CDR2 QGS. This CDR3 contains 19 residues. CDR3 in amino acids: CALGELLLGDTVLVDKLIF. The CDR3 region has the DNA TGTGCTCTTGGGGAACTACTACTGGGGGATACAGTCCTCGTCGATAAACTCATCTTT.

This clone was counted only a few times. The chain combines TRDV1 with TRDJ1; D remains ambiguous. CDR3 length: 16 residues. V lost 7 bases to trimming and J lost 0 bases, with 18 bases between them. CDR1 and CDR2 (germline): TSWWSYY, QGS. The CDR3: CALATRPVAYTDKLIF. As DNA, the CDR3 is TGTGCTCTTGCTACAAGACCGGTTGCGTACACCGATAAACTCATCTTT.

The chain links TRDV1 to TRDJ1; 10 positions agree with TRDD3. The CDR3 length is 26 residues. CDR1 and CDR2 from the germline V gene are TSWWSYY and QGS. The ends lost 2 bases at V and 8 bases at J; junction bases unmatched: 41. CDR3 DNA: TGTGCTCTTGGGGAAGGCGGAGAGTCAGACATCGATCTGTGGGGGATACACGGCGGGAAACTACTAAAACTCATCTTT. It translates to CALGEGGESDIDLWGIHGGKLLKLIF.

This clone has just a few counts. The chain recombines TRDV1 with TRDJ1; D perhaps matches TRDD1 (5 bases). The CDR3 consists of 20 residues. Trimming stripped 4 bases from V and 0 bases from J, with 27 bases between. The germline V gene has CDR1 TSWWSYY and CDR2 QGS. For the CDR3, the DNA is TGTGCTCTTGGGGGTTCTAGGCCCAGTTTGAAATTTACTTACACCGATAAACTCATCTTT. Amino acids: CALGGSRPSLKFTYTDKLIF.

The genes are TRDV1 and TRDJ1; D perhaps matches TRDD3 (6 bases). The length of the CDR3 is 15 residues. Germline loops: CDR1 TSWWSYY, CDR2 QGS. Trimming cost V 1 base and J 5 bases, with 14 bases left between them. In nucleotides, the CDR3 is TGTGCTCTTGGGGAACCCCGATGTACTGGGGATAAACTCATCTTT. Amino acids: CALGEPRCTGDKLIF.

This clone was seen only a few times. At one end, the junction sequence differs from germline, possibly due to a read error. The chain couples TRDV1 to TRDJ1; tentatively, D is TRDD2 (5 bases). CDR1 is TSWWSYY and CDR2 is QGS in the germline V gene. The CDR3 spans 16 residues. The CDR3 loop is CALGTTFPSYTDKPIF. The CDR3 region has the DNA TGTGCTCTTGGGACCACTTTTCCTTCGTACACCGATAAACCCATCTTT.

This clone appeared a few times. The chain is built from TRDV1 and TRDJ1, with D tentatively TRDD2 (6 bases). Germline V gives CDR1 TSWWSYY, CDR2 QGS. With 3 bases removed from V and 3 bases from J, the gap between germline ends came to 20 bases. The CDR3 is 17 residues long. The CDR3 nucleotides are TGTGCTCTTGGGGATTCCTATCCTAATGGGGAGGCCGATAAACTCATCTTT. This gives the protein CALGDSYPNGEADKLIF.

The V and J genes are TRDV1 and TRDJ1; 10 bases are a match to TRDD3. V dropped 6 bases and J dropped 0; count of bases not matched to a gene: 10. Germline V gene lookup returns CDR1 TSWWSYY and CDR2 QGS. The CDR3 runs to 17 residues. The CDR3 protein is CALGALGDCMDTDKLIF. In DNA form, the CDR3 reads TGTGCTCTTGGTGCACTGGGGGATTGTATGGACACCGATAAACTCATCTTT.

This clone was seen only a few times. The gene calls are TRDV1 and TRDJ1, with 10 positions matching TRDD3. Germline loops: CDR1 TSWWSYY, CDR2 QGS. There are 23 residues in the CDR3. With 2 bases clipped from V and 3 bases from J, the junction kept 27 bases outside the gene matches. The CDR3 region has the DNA TGTGCTCTTGGGGAATCACCTGCCTTTCCTCGCGCAATGTACTGGGGGATTTCCGATAAACTCATCTTT. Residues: CALGESPAFPRAMYWGISDKLIF.

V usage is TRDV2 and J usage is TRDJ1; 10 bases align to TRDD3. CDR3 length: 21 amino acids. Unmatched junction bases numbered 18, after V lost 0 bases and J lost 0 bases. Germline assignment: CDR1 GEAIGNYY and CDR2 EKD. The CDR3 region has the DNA TGTGCCTGTGACACCGGGGGTGTCAGGGGGATACGCTTTTTGTACACCGATAAACTCATCTTT. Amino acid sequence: CACDTGGVRGIRFLYTDKLIF.

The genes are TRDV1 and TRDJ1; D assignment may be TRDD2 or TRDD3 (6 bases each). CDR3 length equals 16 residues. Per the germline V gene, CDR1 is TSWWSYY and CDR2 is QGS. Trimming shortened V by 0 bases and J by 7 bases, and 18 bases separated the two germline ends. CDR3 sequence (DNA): TGTGCTCTTGGGGAACTAGACCTCCTACCCTGGGGTAAACTCATCTTT. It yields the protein CALGELDLLPWGKLIF.

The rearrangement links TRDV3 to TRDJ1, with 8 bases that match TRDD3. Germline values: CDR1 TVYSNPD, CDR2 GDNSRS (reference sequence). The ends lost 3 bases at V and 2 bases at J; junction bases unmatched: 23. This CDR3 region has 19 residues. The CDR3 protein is CAFPLRGGIRVWWTDKLIF. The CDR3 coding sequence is TGTGCCTTCCCTCTACGAGGGGGGATAAGGGTGTGGTGGACCGATAAACTCATCTTT. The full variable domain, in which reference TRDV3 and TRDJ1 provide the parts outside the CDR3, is CDKVTQSSPDQTVASGSEVVLLCTYDTVYSNPDLFWYRIRPDYSFQFVFYGDNSRSEGADFTQGRFSVKHILTQKAFHLVISPVRTEDSATYYCAFPLRGGIRVWWTDKLIFGKGTRVTVEP.

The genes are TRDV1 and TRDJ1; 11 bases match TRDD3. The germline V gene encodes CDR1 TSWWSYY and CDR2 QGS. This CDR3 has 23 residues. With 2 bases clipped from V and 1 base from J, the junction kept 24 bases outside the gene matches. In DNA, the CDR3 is TGTGCTCTTGGGGAAAAAGTGCTCCCCCCTGGGGGATACAAAGAGACCGTCACCGATAAACTCATCTTT. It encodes CALGEKVLPPGGYKETVTDKLIF.

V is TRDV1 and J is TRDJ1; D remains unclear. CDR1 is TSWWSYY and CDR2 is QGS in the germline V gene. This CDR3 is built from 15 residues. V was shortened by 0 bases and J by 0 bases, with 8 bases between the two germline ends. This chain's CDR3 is CALGELACYTDKLIF. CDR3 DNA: TGTGCTCTTGGGGAACTAGCGTGTTACACCGATAAACTCATCTTT.

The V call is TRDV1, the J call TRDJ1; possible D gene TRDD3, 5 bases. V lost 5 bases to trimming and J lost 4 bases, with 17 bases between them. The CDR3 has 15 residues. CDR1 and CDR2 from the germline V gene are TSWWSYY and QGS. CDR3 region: CALGTRVDIHDKLIF. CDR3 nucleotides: TGTGCTCTTGGGACAAGGGTGGATATTCACGATAAACTCATCTTT.